The rows below give T cell receptor beta chains drawn from one sample of a study of early T cells in non-severe SARS-CoV-2 infection. Via MiXCR, TCRdb re-called the 5' RACE reads, giving one row per CDR3 protein. The sample lists 100,000 to 120,000 distinct CDR3 sequences; around an eighth were seen once. The sample comprised whole blood. Receptor source: an adult who was a healthcare worker with PCR-confirmed SARS-CoV-2 infection or an uninfected control (not recorded which). Both conserved end residues are part of each CDR3. D genes are given only for firm matches. Clone size is stated in some rows and not others, as once, few, many or a class when expanded.

len: 15
j_gene: TRBJ2-2
d_gene: TRBD2
abundance: .
v_gene: TRBV12-3/TRBV12-4
CDR3nt: TGTGCCAGCAGTTCCCTAGCGGGAGGGTCCGGGGAGCTGTTTTTT
CDR3aa: CASSSLAGGSGELFF

len: 13
j_gene: TRBJ1-2
d_gene: .
abundance: .
v_gene: TRBV5-1
CDR3nt: TGCGCCAGCAGTTATGAGGGCTCGCGTGGCTACACCTTC
CDR3aa: CASSYEGSRGYTF

len: 16
j_gene: TRBJ2-7
d_gene: TRBD2
abundance: .
v_gene: TRBV6-6
CDR3nt: TGTGCCAGCAGTGCCCTACTAGCGGGGAACTCCTACGAGCAGTACTTC
CDR3aa: CASSALLAGNSYEQYF

len: 15
j_gene: TRBJ2-3
d_gene: TRBD2
abundance: few
v_gene: TRBV10-3
CDR3nt: TGTGCCATCAGTGGTCGCGGGAGACTCACAGATACGCAGTATTTT
CDR3aa: CAISGRGRLTDTQYF

len: 14
j_gene: TRBJ1-1
d_gene: TRBD1
abundance: .
v_gene: TRBV15
CDR3nt: TGTGCCACTTCCAGGGGGACAGTGAACACTGAAGCTTTCTTT
CDR3aa: CATSRGTVNTEAFF

len: 14
j_gene: TRBJ2-7
d_gene: .
abundance: many
v_gene: TRBV11-2
CDR3nt: TGTGCCAGCAGCTTAATCCGGAACTCCTACGAGCAGTACTTC
CDR3aa: CASSLIRNSYEQYF

len: 14
j_gene: TRBJ2-2
d_gene: TRBD2
abundance: few
v_gene: TRBV20-1
CDR3nt: TGCAGTGCTCTAAGGACTAGAAACACCGGGGAGCTGTTTTTT
CDR3aa: CSALRTRNTGELFF

len: 11
j_gene: TRBJ2-7
d_gene: .
abundance: .
v_gene: TRBV29-1
CDR3nt: TGCAGCGTCCTACAGGGTGACGAGCAGTACTTC
CDR3aa: CSVLQGDEQYF

len: 15
j_gene: TRBJ1-6
d_gene: .
abundance: .
v_gene: TRBV12-5
CDR3nt: TGTGCTAGTGGTTCGTCCAGGGAGTTAAATTCACCCCTCCACTTT
CDR3aa: CASGSSRELNSPLHF

len: 13
j_gene: TRBJ2-4
d_gene: TRBD1
abundance: few
v_gene: TRBV6-6
CDR3nt: TGTGCCAGCAGTTACTCCCTCCGGGACAGTCAGTACTTC
CDR3aa: CASSYSLRDSQYF

len: 13
j_gene: TRBJ1-1
d_gene: .
abundance: .
v_gene: TRBV12-3/TRBV12-4
CDR3nt: TGTGCCAGCGGGACCCTTGTTAGCACTGAAGCTTTCTTT
CDR3aa: CASGTLVSTEAFF

len: 12
j_gene: TRBJ1-6
d_gene: .
abundance: many
v_gene: TRBV13
CDR3nt: TGTGCCAGCAGCCTGGGACCATCACCCCTCCACTTT
CDR3aa: CASSLGPSPLHF

len: 14
j_gene: TRBJ2-1
d_gene: TRBD2
abundance: many
v_gene: TRBV20-1
CDR3nt: TGCAGTGCTAAGACTAGCGGCTCCTACAATGAGCAGTTCTTC
CDR3aa: CSAKTSGSYNEQFF

len: 12
j_gene: TRBJ1-5
d_gene: .
abundance: .
v_gene: TRBV12-3/TRBV12-4
CDR3nt: TGTGCCAGCAGCTTACCCAATCAGCCCCAGCATTTT
CDR3aa: CASSLPNQPQHF

len: 11
j_gene: TRBJ1-2
d_gene: .
abundance: few
v_gene: TRBV12-3/TRBV12-4
CDR3nt: TGTGCCAGCACCCCGATCTATGGCTACACCTTC
CDR3aa: CASTPIYGYTF

len: 16
j_gene: TRBJ1-2
d_gene: .
abundance: few
v_gene: TRBV13
CDR3nt: TGTGCCAGCAGCTTAATAAACTCCCGGGGGTCCTATGGCTACACCTTC
CDR3aa: CASSLINSRGSYGYTF

len: 13
j_gene: TRBJ2-3
d_gene: .
abundance: many
v_gene: TRBV24-1
CDR3nt: TGTGCCATCAGGGGGGCCGCGGCGGATACGCAGTATTTT
CDR3aa: CAIRGAAADTQYF

len: 16
j_gene: TRBJ2-2
d_gene: .
abundance: .
v_gene: TRBV6-6
CDR3nt: TGTGCCAGCAGTCCCGGGGCCCGATCGAACACCGGGGAGCTGTTTTTT
CDR3aa: CASSPGARSNTGELFF

len: 16
j_gene: TRBJ2-1
d_gene: TRBD1
abundance: many
v_gene: TRBV23-1
CDR3nt: TGCGCCAGCAGTCATCCAAGACAGGGGGGATCCAATGAGCAGTTCTTC
CDR3aa: CASSHPRQGGSNEQFF

len: 13
j_gene: TRBJ2-7
d_gene: TRBD1
abundance: many
v_gene: TRBV29-1
CDR3nt: TGCAGCGTGGTGGGACAGGGGCCCTACGAGCAGTACTTC
CDR3aa: CSVVGQGPYEQYF

len: 16
j_gene: TRBJ1-1
d_gene: TRBD1
abundance: few
v_gene: TRBV5-1
CDR3nt: TGCGCCAGCAGCTCACCGGGACAGGGATCATCGACTGAAGCTTTCTTT
CDR3aa: CASSSPGQGSSTEAFF

len: 19
j_gene: TRBJ2-1
d_gene: TRBD2
abundance: .
v_gene: TRBV6-2/TRBV6-3
CDR3nt: TGTGCCAGCAGTTACTTAGCGGGGGGGAGCCCTAGCTCCTACAATGAGCAGTTCTTC
CDR3aa: CASSYLAGGSPSSYNEQFF

len: 12
j_gene: TRBJ2-1
d_gene: TRBD1
abundance: many
v_gene: TRBV18
CDR3nt: TGTGCCAGCTCCTTCGACAGGGCTGAGCAGTTCTTC
CDR3aa: CASSFDRAEQFF

len: 14
j_gene: TRBJ2-5
d_gene: .
abundance: few
v_gene: TRBV6-5
CDR3nt: TGTGCCAGCAGCCCCAGGGGCCGATCATCGGAGTGGTACTTC
CDR3aa: CASSPRGRSSEWYF

len: 12
j_gene: TRBJ2-5
d_gene: .
abundance: few
v_gene: TRBV29-1
CDR3nt: TGCAGCGCTGAAAGACAGCAAGAGACCCAGTACTTC
CDR3aa: CSAERQQETQYF

len: 18
j_gene: TRBJ1-5
d_gene: TRBD1
abundance: many
v_gene: TRBV7-9
CDR3nt: TGTGCCAGCAGCTTCGAACCGACCGGACAGGGCGGCAATCAGCCCCAGCATTTT
CDR3aa: CASSFEPTGQGGNQPQHF

len: 16
j_gene: TRBJ2-2
d_gene: .
abundance: .
v_gene: TRBV30
CDR3nt: TGTGCCTGGAGTGGAGAGGAACATTTGAACACCGGGGAGCTGTTTTTT
CDR3aa: CAWSGEEHLNTGELFF

len: 13
j_gene: TRBJ1-2
d_gene: .
abundance: .
v_gene: TRBV28
CDR3nt: TGTGCCAGCAGTTTATTGGTGACAGACCATTACACCTTC
CDR3aa: CASSLLVTDHYTF

len: 13
j_gene: TRBJ2-1
d_gene: TRBD2
abundance: .
v_gene: TRBV29-1
CDR3nt: TGCAGCGTTGTAATAGCGGGAGACAATGAGCAGTTCTTC
CDR3aa: CSVVIAGDNEQFF

len: 13
j_gene: TRBJ1-2
d_gene: .
abundance: few
v_gene: TRBV3-1
CDR3nt: TGTGCCAGCAGCCTGAGAAATAACTATGGCTACACCTTC
CDR3aa: CASSLRNNYGYTF

len: 14
j_gene: TRBJ2-1
d_gene: TRBD2
abundance: many
v_gene: TRBV29-1
CDR3nt: TGCAGCGTTGTAGGCGGGAGAAGTGTTGATGAGCAGTTCTTC
CDR3aa: CSVVGGRSVDEQFF

len: 12
j_gene: TRBJ2-7
d_gene: .
abundance: .
v_gene: TRBV6-1
CDR3nt: TGTGCCAGCAGTGAACGGAGTTACGAGCAGTACTTC
CDR3aa: CASSERSYEQYF

len: 15
j_gene: TRBJ1-5
d_gene: .
abundance: few
v_gene: TRBV19
CDR3nt: TGTGCCAGTAGTCCCCCGGCGGGGCGAGGGCAGCCCCAGCATTTT
CDR3aa: CASSPPAGRGQPQHF

len: 16
j_gene: TRBJ1-5
d_gene: .
abundance: .
v_gene: TRBV27
CDR3nt: TGTGCCAGCAGTTTACCGACCTGTGATAGCAATCAGCCCCAGCATTTT
CDR3aa: CASSLPTCDSNQPQHF